One and the same sample provided the 29 T cell receptor beta chains below, sequenced in a study of shared clonotypes between healthy human individuals. Some clones are missing from TCRdb's copy, which holds only in-frame ones; the method was immunoSEQ multiplex PCR. The repertoire holds some 1.1 million clones, with 70% to 85% as singletons. The sample consisted of memory CD4+ T cells from PBMCs. Subset specified: CD45RA-negative fraction. These receptors were obtained from a man younger than 35 in good health. Some clones in this sample may be carry-over from other donors' samples.

Concerning this clone itself: Being one base from a much bigger clone, this may be a read error. At the DNA level, this CDR3 is encoded by other sequences in the same sample as well. The J gene is TRBJ1-1, the V gene TRBV2; possibly TRBD1 for D (5 bases). The CDR3 length is 13 residues. Germline V lookup: CDR1 SNHLY, CDR2 FYNNEI. In DNA form, the CDR3 reads TGTGCTAGCAGTGGGGGACCGGACCTTGAAGCTTTCTTT. Translated, it gives CASSGGPDLEAFF.

The CDR3 loop is CASSLTPDRGSGELFF. Written as DNA, the CDR3 is TGCGCCAGCAGCCTGACCCCCGACAGGGGATCCGGGGAGCTGTTTTTT. The chain joins TRBV5-1 to TRBJ2-2; 8 bases fit TRBD1. The CDR3 covers 16 residues. With V trimmed by 4 bases and J by 6 bases, 11 bases remained unmatched. Germline CDR1 is SGHRS and CDR2 is YFSETQ.

The chain is built from TRBV12-5 and TRBJ2-5, with 8 bases that match TRBD2. Germline CDR1 and CDR2: LGHNT and FRNRAP. The V and J ends lost 5 bases and 3 bases, in that order; junction bases with no gene match: 2. The CDR3 contains 13 residues. The CDR3 nucleotides read TGTGCTAGTGGTCGGGGGGGGAAAGAGACCCAGTACTTC. Amino acid sequence: CASGRGGKETQYF.

The CDR3 DNA reads TGTGCCAGCAGCCTGGGTAGGGGGCGCTCGGGGGAGCAGTACTTC. Protein: CASSLGRGRSGEQYF. This chain joins TRBV28 and TRBJ2-7, with 7 nucleotides matching TRBD1. Trimming removed 6 bases from V and 7 bases from J; junction bases left unmatched: 15. This CDR3 spans 15 amino acids. Germline V gene lookup returns CDR1 MDHEN and CDR2 SYDVKM.

At least ten counts were recorded for this clone. The V call is TRBV2, the J call TRBJ2-3; 8 bases agree with TRBD1. Trimming took 5 bases from V and 6 from J; bases not matched to a gene: 7. Germline-derived CDR1 and CDR2 are SNHLY and FYNNEI. The CDR3 spans 14 residues. This CDR3 reads CASSRSHRGDTQYF. As DNA, the CDR3 is TGTGCCAGCAGTCGGTCCCACAGGGGGGATACGCAGTATTTT.

The genes are TRBV7-2 and TRBJ1-5, with unresolved D. The V end was cut by 4 bases, the J end by 2 bases, with 15 bases between. CDR1 SGHTA and CDR2 FQGNSA come from the germline V gene. This CDR3 region has 16 residues. CDR3: CASSSRPWGGNQPQHF. CDR3 nucleotides: TGTGCCAGCAGCTCAAGGCCCTGGGGAGGCAATCAGCCCCAGCATTTT.

The V gene is TRBV5-1, the J gene TRBJ1-4; 7 bases map to TRBD1. Trimming took 4 bases from V and 5 from J; bases not matched to a gene: 11. Looked up from germline, CDR1 is SGHRS and CDR2 is YFSETQ. The length of the CDR3 is 16 residues. CDR3 nucleotides: TGCGCCAGCAGCAGGGCCGGGACAGCACCCAATGAAAAACTGTTTTTT. This codes for CASSRAGTAPNEKLFF. Filled out from reference TRBV5-1 and TRBJ1-4, the complete variable domain reads KAGVTQTPRYLIKTRGQQVTLSCSPISGHRSVSWYQQTPGQGLQFLFEYFSETQRNKGNFPGRFSGRQFSNSRSEMNVSTLELGDSALYLCASSRAGTAPNEKLFFGSGTQLSVL.

There are a few counts of this clone. The chain uses TRBV9 and TRBJ2-1; 7 bases map to TRBD2. Unmatched junction bases numbered 8, after V lost 0 bases and J lost 5 bases. The CDR3 is 16 amino acids. Germline loops: CDR1 SGDLS, CDR2 YYNGEE. The CDR3 loop reads CASSVVPSGYHNEQFF. CDR3 coding DNA: TGTGCCAGCAGCGTAGTCCCTAGCGGATACCACAATGAGCAGTTCTTC.

The V gene is TRBV5-1, the J gene TRBJ2-1, with 10 bases fitting TRBD2. CDR3 length equals 15 residues. Germline values: CDR1 SGHRS, CDR2 YFSETQ. V lost 4 bases, J lost 6 bases, and 7 bases stayed unmatched. The CDR3 DNA follows: TGCGCCAGCAGCGGAACTAGCGGGACCCGCAATGAGCAGTTCTTC. Translation: CASSGTSGTRNEQFF.

The chain uses TRBV6-5 and TRBJ2-3; TRBD2 might be the D (6 bases). The CDR3 covers 15 residues. Germline lookup yields CDR1 MNHEY and CDR2 SVGAGI. The V end was cut by 2 bases, the J end by 0 bases, with 9 bases between. CDR3 nucleotide sequence: TGTGCCAGCAGTTACGCGGGGCTGAGCACAGATACGCAGTATTTT. Translating it yields CASSYAGLSTDTQYF.

The V gene is TRBV2, the J gene TRBJ2-7; D unresolved. Trimming took off 5 bases at V and 12 bases at J, with 17 bases between the two ends. The CDR3 is made up of 12 amino acids. Germline V CDR1 and CDR2: SNHLY, FYNNEI. CDR3 bases: TGTGCCAGCAGTTGGGCCACGACATCTCCGTACTTC. Its translation is CASSWATTSPYF.

In regard to this clone: At the DNA level, this CDR3 is encoded by other sequences in the same sample as well. CDR3 protein: CASSLTYNEQFF. The CDR3 DNA follows: TGTGCCAGCAGCCTTACCTACAATGAGCAGTTCTTC. This chain connects TRBV28 to TRBJ2-1, with D unclear. The V and J ends lost 6 bases and 2 bases respectively, with 5 bases between them. The V gene's germline CDR1 is MDHEN and CDR2 SYDVKM. The CDR3 sequence is 12 residues long. Drawing the rest from reference TRBV28 and TRBJ2-1, the complete variable domain is DVKVTQSSRYLVKRTGEKVFLECVQDMDHENMFWYRQDPGLGLRLIYFSYDVKMKEKGDIPEGYSVSREKKERFSLILESASTNQTSMYLCASSLTYNEQFFGPGTRLTVL.

CDR3 nucleotide sequence: TGTGCCAGCTCACCCGGATTTCAAGAGACCCAGTACTTC. Translated: CASSPGFQETQYF. The chain couples TRBV18 to TRBJ2-5; D ambiguous. Germline V CDR1 and CDR2: KGHSH, LQKENI. The CDR3 loop spans 13 amino acids. Between the trimmed V and J ends, which lost 3 bases and 2 bases, there was a span of 7 bases.

V and J are TRBV27 and TRBJ2-7, with unresolved D. Germline V gene lookup returns CDR1 MNHEY and CDR2 SMNVEV (reference sequence). The CDR3 is 14 residues long. V gave up 0 bases and J gave up 2 bases, with 8 bases separating them. The DNA of the CDR3 is TGTGCCAGCAGTTTATCAGGTTACACCTACGAGCAGTACTTC. It specifies CASSLSGYTYEQYF.

The chain carries TRBV5-1 and TRBJ1-3; D uncertain. Trimming pared 0 bases from V and 4 bases from J, leaving 14 bases between. The CDR3 is made up of 16 amino acids. CDR1 SGHRS and CDR2 YFSETQ come from the germline V gene. CDR3 residues: CASSLAPWPVGNTIYF. The DNA for the CDR3 is TGCGCCAGCAGCTTGGCCCCCTGGCCAGTGGGAAACACCATATATTTT.

The gene calls are TRBV5-6 and TRBJ1-6; maybe TRBD1 (6 bases). Deletions cut 2 bases from V and 7 bases from J, with 13 bases between. CDR3 length: 15 residues. Germline V gene data show CDR1 as SGHDT and CDR2 as YYEEEE. The CDR3 region has the DNA TGTGCCAGCAGCTTTGGGGGGCGAGTAAATTCACCCCTCCACTTT. Its protein is CASSFGGRVNSPLHF.

This clone was picked up a small number of times. The V gene is TRBV2, the J gene TRBJ2-7; D possibly corresponds to TRBD2 (5 bases). The V gene's germline CDR1 is SNHLY and CDR2 FYNNEI. V gave up 4 bases and J gave up 3 bases, with 10 bases separating them. The CDR3 spans 13 residues. CDR3 sequence: CASSGDRDYEQYF. The DNA for the CDR3 is TGTGCCAGCAGTGGAGACCGGGACTACGAGCAGTACTTC. Based on the CDR3 plus reference TRBV2 and TRBJ2-7, the full variable domain is EPEVTQTPSHQVTQMGQEVILRCVPISNHLYFYWYRQILGQKVEFLVSFYNNEISEKSEIFDDQFSVERPDGSNFTLKIRSTKLEDSAMYFCASSGDRDYEQYFGPGTRLTVT.

This clone was seen a few times. This chain connects TRBV29-1 to TRBJ2-5; D possibly corresponds to TRBD1 (6 bases). The V and J ends lost 3 bases and 0 bases respectively, with 8 bases between them. In germline, CDR1 is SQVTM, CDR2 ANQGSEA. The CDR3 has 13 amino acids. The DNA of the CDR3 is TGCAGCGTTGATAGGGGGAACCAAGAGACCCAGTACTTC. This codes for CSVDRGNQETQYF.

This clone was observed a few times. A much larger clone lies a single base off, so this may be a read error. The V gene is TRBV29-1, the J gene TRBJ1-1, with TRBD1 matching 7 bases. This CDR3 contains 12 residues. Trimming cost V 7 bases and J 0 bases; bases outside gene matches: 2. Germline V gene data show CDR1 as SQVTM and CDR2 as ANQGSEA. CDR3 amino acids: CSGDSVNTEAFF. CDR3 sequence (DNA): TGCAGCGGGGACAGTGTGAACACTGAAGCTTTCTTT.

The chain combines TRBV7-2 with TRBJ2-7; TRBD1 matches 8 bases. Per germline, CDR1 SGHTA and CDR2 FQGNSA. V was clipped by 3 bases and J by 2 bases; unmatched bases: 6. The CDR3 is 15 amino acids. This CDR3 reads CASSFPGQVTYEQYF. CDR3 DNA sequence: TGTGCCAGCAGCTTCCCGGGACAGGTCACCTACGAGCAGTACTTC.

Comments on this clone: The same CDR3 can be traced to other DNA sequences in this sample. V and J are TRBV5-1 and TRBJ2-3; D possibly uses TRBD1 or TRBD2 (5 bases each). Trimming took off 4 bases at V and 4 bases at J, with 13 bases between the two ends. The CDR3 is 14 residues long. CDR1 is SGHRS and CDR2 is YFSETQ in the germline V gene. The DNA for the CDR3 is TGCGCCAGCAGCCTGGGGGATGGGGCAGATACGCAGTATTTT. Its translation is CASSLGDGADTQYF.

The chain is built from TRBV4-1 and TRBJ2-3; D possibly matches TRBD1 or TRBD2 (5 bases each). Germline lookup yields CDR1 MGHRA and CDR2 YSYEKL. This CDR3 comprises 15 residues. The V gene lost 5 bases and the J gene lost 0 bases, with 12 bases spanning the gap. CDR3 amino acids: CASSYRDGSTDTQYF. The CDR3 DNA follows: TGCGCCAGCAGCTACCGGGACGGTAGCACAGATACGCAGTATTTT.

The table lists this clone with a count of one. The J gene is TRBJ2-7, the V gene TRBV7-8; D is undetermined. The V gene's germline CDR1 is SGHVS and CDR2 FQNEAQ. The CDR3 covers 14 residues. Trimming cost V 0 bases and J 3 bases, with 9 bases left between them. The CDR3 DNA reads as TGTGCCAGCAGCTTAGCGAGACGCTTCTACGAGCAGTACTTC. Translation gives CASSLARRFYEQYF.

This clone occurred a few times. This rearrangement joins TRBV5-1 to TRBJ2-3; 7 bases agree with TRBD2. The V gene's germline CDR1 is SGHRS and CDR2 YFSETQ. This CDR3 is 16 amino acids long. Unmatched junction bases numbered 11, after V lost 5 bases and J lost 2 bases. CDR3 coding DNA: TGCGCCAGCAGGGGAGGATTAGCGGGTCCCACAGATACGCAGTATTTT. It yields the protein CASRGGLAGPTDTQYF.

The chain combines TRBV4-2 with TRBJ2-3; no firm D call. CDR3 length: 15 amino acids. V was cut by 1 base and J by 1 base, with 9 bases left in between. CDR1 is LGHNA, CDR2 YNFKEQ, per germline. CDR3 amino acids: CASSQVSQGTDTQYF. DNA of the CDR3: TGTGCCAGCAGCCAAGTCTCTCAGGGCACAGATACGCAGTATTTT.

V is TRBV7-6 and J is TRBJ2-6; D gene ambiguous. Germline-derived CDR1 and CDR2 are SGHVS and FNYEAQ. V lost 2 bases and J lost 2, with 7 bases in between. This CDR3 comprises 15 residues. CDR3 in DNA: TGTGCCAGCAGCTTATCCCACACTGGGGCCAACGTCCTGACTTTC. Its translation: CASSLSHTGANVLTF. The complete variable domain, with remaining parts taken from reference TRBV7-6 and TRBJ2-6, reads GAGVSQSPRYKVTKRGQDVALRCDPISGHVSLYWYRQALGQGPEFLTYFNYEAQQDKSGLPNDRFSAERPEGSISTLTIQRTEQRDSAMYRCASSLSHTGANVLTFGAGSRLTVL.

This clone was seen a handful of times. The chain is built from TRBV7-9 and TRBJ1-2; D gene uncertain. Trimming left V 1 base short and J 12 bases short, with 12 bases between. This CDR3 is 12 amino acids long. Per germline, CDR1 SEHNR and CDR2 FQNEAQ (reference sequence). CDR3 coding DNA: TGTGCCAGCAGCTTAGAAAAGGGTACCAACACCTTC. Translated, it gives CASSLEKGTNTF. Looking up the rest from reference TRBV7-9 and TRBJ1-2 gives the full variable domain: DTGVSQNPRHKITKRGQNVTFRCDPISEHNRLYWYRQTLGQGPEFLTYFQNEAQLEKSRLLSDRFSAERPKGSFSTLEIQRTEQGDSAMYLCASSLEKGTNTFGSGTRLTVV.

The chain is built from TRBV5-1 and TRBJ2-1, with 9 bases identical to TRBD1. The CDR3 sequence is 14 residues long. Germline V lookup: CDR1 SGHRS, CDR2 YFSETQ. With V trimmed by 6 bases and J by 2 bases, 3 bases remained unmatched. The CDR3 DNA reads as TGCGCCAGCAAAGGGACAGGGACCTACAATGAGCAGTTCTTC. Translating it yields CASKGTGTYNEQFF.

The chain carries TRBV5-1 and TRBJ1-1; D not resolved. The CDR3 length is 15 residues. Germline V gives CDR1 SGHRS, CDR2 YFSETQ. V gave up 0 bases and J gave up 4 bases, with 13 bases separating them. The CDR3 DNA follows: TGCGCCAGCAGCTTGGTAGCCGGTCCAACCACTGAAGCTTTCTTT. Encoded protein: CASSLVAGPTTEAFF.